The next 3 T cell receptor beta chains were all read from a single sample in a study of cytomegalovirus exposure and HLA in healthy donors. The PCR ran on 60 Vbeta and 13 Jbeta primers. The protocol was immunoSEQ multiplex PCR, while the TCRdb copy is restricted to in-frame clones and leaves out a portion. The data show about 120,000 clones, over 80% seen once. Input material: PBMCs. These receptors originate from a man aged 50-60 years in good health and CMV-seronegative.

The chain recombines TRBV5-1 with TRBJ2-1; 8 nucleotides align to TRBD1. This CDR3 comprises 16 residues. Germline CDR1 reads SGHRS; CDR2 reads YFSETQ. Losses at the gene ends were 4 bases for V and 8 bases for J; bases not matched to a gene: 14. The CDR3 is CASSQRTGKALDEQFF. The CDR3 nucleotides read TGCGCCAGCAGCCAAAGGACAGGGAAGGCCCTAGATGAGCAGTTCTTC.

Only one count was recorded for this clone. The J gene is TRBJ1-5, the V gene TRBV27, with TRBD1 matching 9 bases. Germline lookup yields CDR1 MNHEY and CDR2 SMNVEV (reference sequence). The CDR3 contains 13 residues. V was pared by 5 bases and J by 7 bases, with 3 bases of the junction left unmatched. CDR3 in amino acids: CASSRQGGQPQHF. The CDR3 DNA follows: TGTGCCAGCAGTAGACAGGGGGGACAGCCCCAGCATTTT.

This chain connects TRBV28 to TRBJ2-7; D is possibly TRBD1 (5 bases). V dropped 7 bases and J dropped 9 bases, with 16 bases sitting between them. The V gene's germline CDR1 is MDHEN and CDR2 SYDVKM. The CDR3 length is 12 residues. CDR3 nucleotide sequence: TGTGCCAGCAAAGGGGAAACAGCGCGGCAGTACTTC. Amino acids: CASKGETARQYF.